Following are 15 T cell receptor beta chains from one sample sequenced in a study of cytomegalovirus exposure and HLA in healthy donors (dated by TCRdb to the late 2010s). Receptor amplification or capture employed the immunoSEQ multiplex PCR assay. This is the immuneACCESS table as TCRdb keeps it, with only in-frame sequences that have V and J called. A part of the clones is gone; compared with another copy, unresolved V genes explain less than half, and the rest is unexplained. The sample table records roughly 150,000 clones; approximately 84% of these occur just once. Of the sample, approximately 10% is held by the ten largest clones. Sequenced sample: PBMCs. The receptor source for this set is a man in his thirties or forties in good health and CMV-seropositive.

The chain uses TRBV6-6 and TRBJ2-7, with D possibly being TRBD2 (6 bases). V lost 5 bases and J 6 bases, leaving 11 bases between the germline ends. The V gene's germline CDR1 is MNHNY and CDR2 SVGAGI (reference sequence). This CDR3 is built from 12 residues. Here the CDR3 reads CASSPGSSEQYF. The CDR3 bases are TGTGCCAGCAGTCCCGGGAGTTCCGAGCAGTACTTC.

The J gene is TRBJ2-2, the V gene TRBV19; D is unresolved. The germline V gene encodes CDR1 LNHDA and CDR2 SQIVND (reference sequence). CDR3 length equals 14 residues. V was cut by 5 bases and J by 5 bases, with 12 bases left in between. CDR3 sequence reads: CASSSRPGTGELFF. The DNA of the CDR3 is TGTGCCAGTAGTTCCCGTCCGGGTACCGGGGAGCTGTTTTTT.

This rearrangement joins TRBV7-3 to TRBJ1-1; D is uncertain. This CDR3 is 13 amino acids long. In germline, CDR1 is SGHTA, CDR2 FQGTGA. V shed 3 bases and J shed 0 bases, with 5 bases lying between them. The CDR3 spells CASSFGMNTEAFF. The CDR3, as DNA: TGTGCCAGCAGCTTCGGGATGAACACTGAAGCTTTCTTT.

As regards this clone: One end of the junction fails to match germline, which may point to a read error. CDR3 nucleotide sequence: TGCGCCAGCAGCCCTATGAACAGGGCAACGAATGAAAAACTGTTTTTT. It codes for CASSPMNRATNEKLFF. This chain uses TRBV4-1 with TRBJ1-4; D is possibly TRBD1 (6 bases). Germline values: CDR1 MGHRA, CDR2 YSYEKL. The CDR3 runs 16 residues.

Only a few counts were recorded for this clone. V and J are TRBV11-2 and TRBJ1-1; 9 bases align to TRBD1. Germline values: CDR1 SGHAT, CDR2 FQNNGV. This CDR3 is built from 17 residues. V shed 5 bases and J 0 bases; nucleotides not matched to a gene: 10. The CDR3 loop is CASSADRGFTMNTEAFF. CDR3 DNA: TGTGCCAGCAGCGCAGACAGGGGGTTCACCATGAACACTGAAGCTTTCTTT.

This chain joins TRBV30 and TRBJ2-1, with 12 bases aligning to TRBD2. The V gene's germline CDR1 is GTSNPN and CDR2 SVGIG (reference sequence). V was pared by 8 bases and J by 3 bases, with 8 bases of the junction left unmatched. The CDR3 spans 15 residues. CDR3 bases: TGTGCCGCCAAGGGACTAGCGGGTTTCTACAATGAGCAGTTCTTC. This gives the protein CAAKGLAGFYNEQFF. Full variable domain (rest looked up from reference TRBV30 and TRBJ2-1): SQTIHQWPATLVQPVGSPLSLECTVEGTSNPNLYWYRQAAGRGLQLLFYSVGIGQISSEVPQNLSASRPQDRQFILSSKKLLLSDSGFYLCAAKGLAGFYNEQFFGPGTRLTVL.

V gene TRBV7-6 combines with J gene TRBJ2-1, with 7 nucleotides matching TRBD2. The CDR3 sequence is 15 residues long. V shed 1 base, J shed 4 bases, and the junction held 4 bases outside the gene matches. CDR1 is SGHVS and CDR2 is FNYEAQ in the germline V gene. CDR3 in amino acids: CASSLGLAVYNEQFF. CDR3 coding DNA: TGTGCCAGCAGCTTAGGCCTAGCGGTTTACAATGAGCAGTTCTTC.

The rearrangement uses TRBV28 and TRBJ2-1; D may be TRBD2 (5 bases). V lost 5 bases and J 9 bases, leaving 20 bases between the germline ends. Germline V CDR1 and CDR2: MDHEN, SYDVKM. This CDR3 spans 15 amino acids. CDR3 DNA sequence: TGTGCCAGCAGTCCCCCGGACTTCCGGACCTTTGAGCAGTTCTTC. It translates to CASSPPDFRTFEQFF. Full variable domain (missing parts from reference TRBV28 and TRBJ2-1): DVKVTQSSRYLVKRTGEKVFLECVQDMDHENMFWYRQDPGLGLRLIYFSYDVKMKEKGDIPEGYSVSREKKERFSLILESASTNQTSMYLCASSPPDFRTFEQFFGPGTRLTVL.

The chain carries TRBV6-5 and TRBJ1-1; D may be TRBD1 (6 bases). Germline V gene data show CDR1 as MNHEY and CDR2 as SVGAGI. The CDR3 length is 13 residues. Trimming pared 7 bases from V and 6 bases from J, leaving 15 bases between. The CDR3 is CASIKTGRAEAFF. In DNA form, the CDR3 reads TGTGCCAGCATAAAGACAGGAAGAGCTGAAGCTTTCTTT.

Only a few counts were recorded for this clone. The V and J genes are TRBV18 and TRBJ1-5; 7 nucleotides align to TRBD1. Germline V gene data show CDR1 as KGHSH and CDR2 as LQKENI. The CDR3 extends over 14 amino acids. Germline trimming cut 2 bases from V and 4 bases from J; bases unmatched to any gene: 2. CDR3: CASSPLGQNQPQHF. The DNA for the CDR3 is TGTGCCAGCTCACCATTGGGACAGAATCAGCCCCAGCATTTT.

The V gene is TRBV6-5, the J gene TRBJ1-3; 7 bases line up with TRBD1. This CDR3 contains 14 residues. From germline, CDR1 is MNHEY and CDR2 SVGAGI. Losses at the gene ends were 2 bases for V and 2 bases for J; bases not matched to a gene: 0. The CDR3 protein is CASSYDRAGNTIYF. CDR3 DNA sequence: TGTGCCAGCAGTTACGACAGGGCTGGAAACACCATATATTTT.

This chain joins TRBV4-3 and TRBJ1-2; D possibly corresponds to TRBD1 (5 bases). The CDR3 is 17 residues long. From germline, CDR1 is LGHNA and CDR2 YSLEER. V was shortened by 2 bases and J by 0 bases, with 16 bases between the two germline ends. In nucleotides, the CDR3 is TGCGCCAGCAGCCAACAGGAGGGACGACCTCCTAACTATGGCTACACCTTC. Protein product: CASSQQEGRPPNYGYTF.

This clone appeared a few times. The chain couples TRBV4-1 to TRBJ1-2; 9 bases line up with TRBD1. The CDR3 totals 14 residues. After removal of 4 bases from V and 7 bases from J, the junction contained 7 bases not matched to a gene. The germline CDR1 and CDR2 sequences are MGHRA and YSYEKL. The CDR3, as DNA: TGCGCCAGCAGCCTCGGGACAGGGATTCGTGGCTACACCTTC. It encodes CASSLGTGIRGYTF.

The J gene is TRBJ2-7, the V gene TRBV18, with 7 bases fitting TRBD2. CDR1 and CDR2 from the germline V gene are KGHSH and LQKENI. This CDR3 has 14 residues. After removal of 8 bases from V and 9 bases from J, the junction contained 16 bases not matched to a gene. The CDR3 DNA is TGTGCCAGCGGTCTCGGCGGGGAACCGGGGGGGCAGTACTTC. Amino acids: CASGLGGEPGGQYF.

The V call is TRBV9, the J call TRBJ2-3; 10 bases align to TRBD2. This CDR3 comprises 13 residues. Trimming took 2 bases from V and 6 from J; bases not matched to a gene: 0. Germline CDR1 and CDR2: SGDLS and YYNGEE. The CDR3 bases are TGTGCCAGCAGCGTGACTAGCGGGGATACGCAGTATTTT. This translates into CASSVTSGDTQYF.